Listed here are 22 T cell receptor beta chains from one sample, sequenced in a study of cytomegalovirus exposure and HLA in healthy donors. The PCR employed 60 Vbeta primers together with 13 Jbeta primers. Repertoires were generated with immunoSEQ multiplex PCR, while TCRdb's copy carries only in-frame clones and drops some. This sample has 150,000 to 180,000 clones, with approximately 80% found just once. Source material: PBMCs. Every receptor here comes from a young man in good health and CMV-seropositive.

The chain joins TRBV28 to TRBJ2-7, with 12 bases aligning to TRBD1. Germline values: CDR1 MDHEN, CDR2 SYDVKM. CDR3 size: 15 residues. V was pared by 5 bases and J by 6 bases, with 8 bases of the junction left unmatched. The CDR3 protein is CASSTSGQGAVEQYF. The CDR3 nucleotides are TGTGCCAGCAGTACCTCGGGACAGGGGGCAGTCGAGCAGTACTTC.

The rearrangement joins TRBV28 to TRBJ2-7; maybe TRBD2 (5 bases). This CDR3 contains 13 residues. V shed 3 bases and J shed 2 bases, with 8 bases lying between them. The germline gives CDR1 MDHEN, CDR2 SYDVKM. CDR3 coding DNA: TGTGCCAGCAGTTTCGCGGGTACCTACGAGCAGTACTTC. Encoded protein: CASSFAGTYEQYF.

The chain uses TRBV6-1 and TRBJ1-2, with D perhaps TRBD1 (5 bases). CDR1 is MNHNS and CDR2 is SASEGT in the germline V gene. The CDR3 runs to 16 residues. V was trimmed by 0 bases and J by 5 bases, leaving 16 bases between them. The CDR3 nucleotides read TGTGCCAGCAGTGAAGCGCCGCCCCAGGGTAAATATGGCTACACCTTC. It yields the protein CASSEAPPQGKYGYTF.

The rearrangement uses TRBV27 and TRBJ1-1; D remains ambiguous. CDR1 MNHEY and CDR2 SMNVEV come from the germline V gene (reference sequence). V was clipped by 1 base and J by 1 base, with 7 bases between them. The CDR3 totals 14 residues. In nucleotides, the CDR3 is TGTGCCAGCAGTTTATTTGCGGGGAACACTGAAGCTTTCTTT. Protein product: CASSLFAGNTEAFF.

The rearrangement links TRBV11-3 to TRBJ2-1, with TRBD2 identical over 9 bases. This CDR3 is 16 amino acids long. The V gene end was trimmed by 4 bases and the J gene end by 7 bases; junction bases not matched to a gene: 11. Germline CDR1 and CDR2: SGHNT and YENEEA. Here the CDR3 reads CASSSTSAGGVNEQFF. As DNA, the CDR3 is TGTGCCAGCAGCTCAACATCAGCGGGAGGTGTTAATGAGCAGTTCTTC.

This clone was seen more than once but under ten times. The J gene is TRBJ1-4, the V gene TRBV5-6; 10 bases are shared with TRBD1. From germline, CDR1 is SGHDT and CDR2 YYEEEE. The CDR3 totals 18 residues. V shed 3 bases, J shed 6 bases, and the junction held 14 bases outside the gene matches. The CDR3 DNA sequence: TGTGCCAGCAGCTCCAACACAATGGGACAGGGGAGGTATGAAAAACTGTTTTTT. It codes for CASSSNTMGQGRYEKLFF.

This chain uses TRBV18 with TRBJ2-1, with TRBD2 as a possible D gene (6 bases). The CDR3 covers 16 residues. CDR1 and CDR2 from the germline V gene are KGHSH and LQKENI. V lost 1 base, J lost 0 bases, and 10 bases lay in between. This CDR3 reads CASSPRAGSSYNEQFF. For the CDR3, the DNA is TGTGCCAGCTCACCACGGGCGGGGAGCTCCTACAATGAGCAGTTCTTC.

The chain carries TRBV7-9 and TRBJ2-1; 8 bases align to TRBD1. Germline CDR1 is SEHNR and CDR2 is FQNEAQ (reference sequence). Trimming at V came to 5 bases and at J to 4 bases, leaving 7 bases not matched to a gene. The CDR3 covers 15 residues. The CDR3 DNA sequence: TGTGCCAGCAGCATAGGACAGGGTCGGTACAATGAGCAGTTCTTC. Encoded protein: CASSIGQGRYNEQFF.

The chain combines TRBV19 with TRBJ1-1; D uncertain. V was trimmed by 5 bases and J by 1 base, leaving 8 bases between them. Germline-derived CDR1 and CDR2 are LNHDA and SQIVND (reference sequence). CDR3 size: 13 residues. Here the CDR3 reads CASSAIGNTEAFF. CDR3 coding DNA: TGTGCCAGTAGTGCGATTGGGAACACTGAAGCTTTCTTT. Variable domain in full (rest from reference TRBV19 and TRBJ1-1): DGGITQSPKYLFRKEGQNVTLSCEQNLNHDAMYWYRQDPGQGLRLIYYSQIVNDFQKGDIAEGYSVSREKKESFPLTVTSAQKNPTAFYLCASSAIGNTEAFFGQGTRLTVV.

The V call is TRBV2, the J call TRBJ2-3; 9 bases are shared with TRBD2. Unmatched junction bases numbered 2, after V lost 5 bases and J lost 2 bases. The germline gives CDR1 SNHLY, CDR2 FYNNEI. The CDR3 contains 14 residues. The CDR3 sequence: CASSLAGYTDTQYF. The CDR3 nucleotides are TGTGCCAGCAGTCTAGCGGGATACACAGATACGCAGTATTTT.

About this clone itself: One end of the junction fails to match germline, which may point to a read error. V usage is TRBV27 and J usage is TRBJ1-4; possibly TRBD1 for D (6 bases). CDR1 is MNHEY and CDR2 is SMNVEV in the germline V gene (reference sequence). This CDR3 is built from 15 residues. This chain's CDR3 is CASSFSGTTNGKLFF. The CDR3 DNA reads TGTGCCAGCAGTTTCTCAGGGACAACTAATGGAAAACTGTTTTTT.

This CDR3 reads CASSLMAGAYNEQFF. DNA of the CDR3: TGTGCCAGCAGCTTAATGGCGGGAGCCTACAATGAGCAGTTCTTC. V usage is TRBV7-3 and J usage is TRBJ2-1; 7 bases align to TRBD2. CDR1 SGHTA and CDR2 FQGTGA come from the germline V gene. This CDR3 region has 15 residues. The trim removed 1 base at V and 2 bases at J, leaving 2 bases unmatched.

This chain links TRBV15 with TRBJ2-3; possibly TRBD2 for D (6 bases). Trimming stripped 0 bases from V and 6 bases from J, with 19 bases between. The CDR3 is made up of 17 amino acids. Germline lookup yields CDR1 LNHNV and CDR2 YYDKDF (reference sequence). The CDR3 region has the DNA TGTGCCACCAGCAGAGATCGGCGGGGACTCAGCTCGGATACGCAGTATTTT. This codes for CATSRDRRGLSSDTQYF.

The CDR3 region has the DNA TGTGCCAGTAGTACGGAGCGCATCTACAATGAGCAGTTCTTC. Translated, it gives CASSTERIYNEQFF. The chain couples TRBV19 to TRBJ2-1, with D hard to call. The CDR3 is 14 residues long. Germline V gene data show CDR1 as LNHDA and CDR2 as SQIVND (reference sequence). Trimming stripped 4 bases from V and 3 bases from J, with 10 bases between.

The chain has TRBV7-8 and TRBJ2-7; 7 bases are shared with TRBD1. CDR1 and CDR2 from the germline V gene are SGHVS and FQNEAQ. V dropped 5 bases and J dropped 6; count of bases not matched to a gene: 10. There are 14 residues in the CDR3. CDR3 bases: TGTGCCAGCAGCGACGGAGGACAGGTCTGCGAGCAGTACTTC. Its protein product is CASSDGGQVCEQYF.

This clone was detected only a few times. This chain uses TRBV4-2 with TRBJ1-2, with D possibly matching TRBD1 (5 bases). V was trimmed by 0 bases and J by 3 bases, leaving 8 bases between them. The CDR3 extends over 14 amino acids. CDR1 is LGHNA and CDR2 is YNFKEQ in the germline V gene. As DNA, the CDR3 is TGTGCCAGCAGCCAAGATTGGGGCGACTATGGCTACACCTTC. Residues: CASSQDWGDYGYTF.

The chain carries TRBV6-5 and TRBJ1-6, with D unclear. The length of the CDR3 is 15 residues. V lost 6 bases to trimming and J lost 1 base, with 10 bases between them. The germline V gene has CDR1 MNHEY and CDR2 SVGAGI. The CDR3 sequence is CASRTLGSYNSPLHF. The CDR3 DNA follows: TGTGCCAGCAGAACCCTCGGTTCCTATAATTCACCCCTCCACTTT.

CDR3 amino acids: CASSAGGGLAGGAIGEQYF. In DNA form, the CDR3 reads TGCGCCAGCAGCGCCGGAGGGGGACTAGCGGGAGGAGCTATAGGCGAGCAGTACTTC. This chain joins TRBV5-1 and TRBJ2-7; 15 positions match TRBD2. The trim removed 4 bases at V and 6 bases at J, leaving 17 bases unmatched. Germline V lookup: CDR1 SGHRS, CDR2 YFSETQ. The CDR3 totals 19 residues.

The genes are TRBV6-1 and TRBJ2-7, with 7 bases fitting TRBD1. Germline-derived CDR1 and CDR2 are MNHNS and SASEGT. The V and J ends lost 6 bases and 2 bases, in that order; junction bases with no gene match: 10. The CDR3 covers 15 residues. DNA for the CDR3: TGTGCCAGCAGCTTTTCGAGGGGGCTACCCTACGAGCAGTACTTC. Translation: CASSFSRGLPYEQYF.

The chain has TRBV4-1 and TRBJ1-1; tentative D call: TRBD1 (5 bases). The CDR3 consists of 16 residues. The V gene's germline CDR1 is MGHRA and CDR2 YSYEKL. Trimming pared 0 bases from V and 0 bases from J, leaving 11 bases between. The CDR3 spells CASSQEGRAMNTEAFF. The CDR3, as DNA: TGCGCCAGCAGCCAAGAGGGCAGGGCCATGAACACTGAAGCTTTCTTT.

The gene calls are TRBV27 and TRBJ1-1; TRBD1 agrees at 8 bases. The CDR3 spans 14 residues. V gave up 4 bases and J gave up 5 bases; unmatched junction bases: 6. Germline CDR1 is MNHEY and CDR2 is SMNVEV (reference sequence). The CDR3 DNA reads TGTGCCAGCAGTTGGGGAGGACAGGGAACTGAAGCTTTCTTT. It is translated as CASSWGGQGTEAFF.

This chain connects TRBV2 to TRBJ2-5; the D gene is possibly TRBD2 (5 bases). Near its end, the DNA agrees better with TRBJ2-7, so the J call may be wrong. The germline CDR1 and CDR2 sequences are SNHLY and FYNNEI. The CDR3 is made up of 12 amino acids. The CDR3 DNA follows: TGTGCCAGCGACGGGGTAGAAGTCGAGCAGTACTTC. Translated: CASDGVEVEQYF.